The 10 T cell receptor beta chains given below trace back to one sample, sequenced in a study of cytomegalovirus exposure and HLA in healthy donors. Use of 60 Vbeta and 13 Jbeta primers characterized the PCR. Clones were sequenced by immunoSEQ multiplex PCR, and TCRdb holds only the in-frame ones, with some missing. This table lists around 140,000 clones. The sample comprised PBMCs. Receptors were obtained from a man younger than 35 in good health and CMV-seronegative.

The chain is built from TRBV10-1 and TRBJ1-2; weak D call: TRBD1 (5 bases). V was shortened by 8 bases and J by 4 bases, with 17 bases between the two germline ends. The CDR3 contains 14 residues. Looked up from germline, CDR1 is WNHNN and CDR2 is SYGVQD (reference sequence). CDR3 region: CASWWKKGCYGYTF. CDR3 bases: TGCGCCAGCTGGTGGAAAAAGGGGTGCTATGGCTACACCTTC.

The CDR3 region is CASSIAPGQGPTEAFF. The CDR3 DNA reads TGTGCCAGTAGTATAGCTCCGGGACAGGGTCCCACTGAAGCTTTCTTT. This rearrangement joins TRBV19 to TRBJ1-1; 9 bases line up with TRBD1. This CDR3 is 16 amino acids long. V lost 1 base and J lost 4; bases outside the gene matches: 7. Germline CDR1 and CDR2: LNHDA and SQIVND (reference sequence).

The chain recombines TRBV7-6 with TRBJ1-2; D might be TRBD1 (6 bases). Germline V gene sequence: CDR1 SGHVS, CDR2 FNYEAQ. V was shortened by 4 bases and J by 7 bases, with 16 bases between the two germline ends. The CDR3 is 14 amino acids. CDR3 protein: CASSSPTGTRGYTF. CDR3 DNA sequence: TGTGCCAGCAGCTCGCCAACCGGGACACGTGGCTACACCTTC.

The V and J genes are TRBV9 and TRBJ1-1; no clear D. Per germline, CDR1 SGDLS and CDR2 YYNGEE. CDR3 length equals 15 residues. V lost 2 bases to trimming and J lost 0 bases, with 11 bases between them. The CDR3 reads CASSVNEGLNTEAFF. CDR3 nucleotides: TGTGCCAGCAGCGTTAACGAGGGCTTGAACACTGAAGCTTTCTTT.

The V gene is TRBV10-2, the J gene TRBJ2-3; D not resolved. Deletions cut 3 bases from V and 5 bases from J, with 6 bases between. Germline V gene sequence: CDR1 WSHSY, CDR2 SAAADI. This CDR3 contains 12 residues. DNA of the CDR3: TGCGCCAGCAGTGAACTGAAAGATACGCAGTATTTT. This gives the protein CASSELKDTQYF.

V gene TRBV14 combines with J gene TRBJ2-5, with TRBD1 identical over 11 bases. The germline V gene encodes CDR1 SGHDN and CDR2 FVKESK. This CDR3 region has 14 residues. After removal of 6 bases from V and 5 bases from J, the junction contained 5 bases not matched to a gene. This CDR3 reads CASSRRDRGETQYF. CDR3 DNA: TGTGCCAGCAGTCGCCGGGACAGGGGGGAGACCCAGTACTTC.

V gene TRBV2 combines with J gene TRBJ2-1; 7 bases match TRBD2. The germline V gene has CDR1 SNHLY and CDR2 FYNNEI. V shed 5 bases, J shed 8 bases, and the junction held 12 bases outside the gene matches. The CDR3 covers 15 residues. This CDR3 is CASSILAPVTYEQFF. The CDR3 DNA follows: TGTGCCAGCAGTATACTAGCGCCTGTAACCTATGAGCAGTTCTTC.

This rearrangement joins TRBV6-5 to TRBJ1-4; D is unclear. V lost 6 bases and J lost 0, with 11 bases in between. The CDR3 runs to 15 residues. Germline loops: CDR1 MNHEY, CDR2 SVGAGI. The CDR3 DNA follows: TGTGCCAGCAGCCCCCCCGGTGCAACTAATGAAAAACTGTTTTTT. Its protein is CASSPPGATNEKLFF.

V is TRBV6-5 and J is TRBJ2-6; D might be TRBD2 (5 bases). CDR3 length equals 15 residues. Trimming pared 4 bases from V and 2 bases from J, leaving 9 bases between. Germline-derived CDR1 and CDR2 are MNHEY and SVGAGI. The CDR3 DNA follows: TGTGCCAGCAGTTTCGGGGTGCCTGGGGCCAACGTCCTGACTTTC. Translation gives CASSFGVPGANVLTF.

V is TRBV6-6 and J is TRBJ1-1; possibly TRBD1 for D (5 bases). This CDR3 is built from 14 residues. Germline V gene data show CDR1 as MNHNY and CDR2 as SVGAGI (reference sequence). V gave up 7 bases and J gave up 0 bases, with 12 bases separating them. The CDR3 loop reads CASIPRGMNTEAFF. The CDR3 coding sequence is TGTGCCAGCATTCCCCGGGGGATGAACACTGAAGCTTTCTTT.